This TCR beta chain comes out of a study of cytomegalovirus exposure and HLA in healthy donors. Points from the study as a whole: Rarity marked most TCR sequences, yet some public TCRs occurred in many donors.

Some clones are missing from TCRdb's copy, which holds only in-frame ones; the method was immunoSEQ multiplex PCR. Among 150,000 to 180,000 clones listed, 86% were seen once. With regard to this clone: The antigen remains unidentified.

The receptor comes from a human donor in good health. The sample comprised PBMCs.

In DNA form, the CDR3 reads TGTGCCAGCAGTCGCGGGGGGGGTGAGACCCAGTACTTC. Its translation: CASSRGGGETQYF. V is TRBV7-2 and J is TRBJ2-5; TRBD2 matches 9 bases. With 6 bases clipped from V and 5 bases from J, the junction kept 4 bases outside the gene matches. This CDR3 has 13 residues. The germline V gene encodes CDR1 SGHTA and CDR2 FQGNSA.